This TCR beta chain was sequenced for a study of blood T cell repertoires in COVID-19 (dated by TCRdb to about 2020). In terms of the full investigation: Samples from collaborators originated in the United States, Italy and Spain and spanned both the acute and convalescent phases of COVID-19. The samples were drawn from two sources: the first 160 participants of the ongoing ImmuneRACE study, and about 1,300 subjects contributed by 6 global collaborators. Subjects who had been exposed to COVID-19, were actively infected with it, or had recovered from it provided the deeply sampled blood TCRbeta repertoires that made up the dataset. A de-identified subject ID, COVID-19 status, age in years and sex were almost always included in the sample metadata. Where available, HLA class I and class II types were taken from metadata supplied by the sample provider and were not determined by assay-based typing. The material from the prospective study consisted of cDNA or gDNA derived from T cells, B-cell-depleted T cells, or PBMCs. The repertoires were released in a freely available public database meant as a resource for research on the immune response to SARS-CoV-2. Broad study findings and their caveats: The quantity of clinical and demographic metadata differed by source and by participant and was supplied without curation.

The germline V end is reduced by 0 bases and the J end by 3 bases; junction bases left unmatched: 15. The CDR3 contains 20 residues, cysteine and phenylalanine counted. Solely the CDR3 DNA is kept, with 60 bases framed from the first base. The germline V gene encodes CDR1 LGHDT and CDR2 YNNKEL (reference sequence). This clone has more than one count but fewer than ten. Its antigen target is currently unknown. Base qualities are not provided; no much larger clone lies one nucleotide away. TCRbeta CDR3 regions were amplified from genomic DNA by means of the immunoSEQ Assay, a bias-controlled multiplex PCR. The authors processed their data as follows. Within the assay, amplification of reference gene primers was used to estimate how many nucleated cells each sample contained. To quantify the absolute abundance of each unique TCRbeta CDR3 rearrangement, sequence reads were collapsed and filtered. Productive Simpson clonality was computed per sample as the square root of Simpson's diversity index over productive rearrangements. In TCRdb, the immuneACCESS table is reduced to in-frame sequences with V and J assigned. These tables do not hold every clone; where another copy was compared, an unresolved V gene accounts for under half, and the others remain unexplained. V, J and clone size are those of that table, while D and trimming were read from the DNA. This sample holds some 490,000 clones; more than 85% were observed only once. In total, the top ten clones hold 6.5% to 9.5% of the sample.

Participants in the prospective study were enrolled through a virtual design, were aged 18 to 89 years, and lived in about two dozen United States geographic areas. To assign participants to cohorts, the prospective study relied on clinical history that participants themselves reported in a screening survey and a study questionnaire. For ImmuneRACE Cohort 3, a participant was defined as recovered based on two consecutive negative NP/OP PCR tests, clearance by a healthcare professional, or resolution of symptoms. In the prospective study, mobile phlebotomists collected whole blood, serum and a nasopharyngeal or oropharyngeal swab from each participant. Participants in the prospective study had the option to provide additional blood draws and questionnaires over a roughly two-month period. Prospective study blood samples were shipped either frozen or at room temperature before DNA extraction.

This receptor chain uses TRBV3-1 (or the pseudogene TRBV3-2) and TRBJ2-1, with 9 bases matching TRBD1. Sequences were obtained from PBMCs or T cells enriched from blood (not recorded which). This sequence originates from a woman in her fifties or sixties who had recovered from COVID-19. In nucleotide form, the sequence is TGTGCCAGCAGCCAAGATACCGGGCCCCGGTGGGGACAGGGCTACAATGAGCAGTTCTTC. It translates to CASSQDTGPRWGQGYNEQFF.